The rows below give T cell receptor beta chains drawn from one sample of a study of blood T cell repertoires in COVID-19. Libraries were prepared by immunoSEQ multiplex PCR; TCRdb keeps only in-frame clonotypes and omits some of them. The sample records about 220,000 clones, around four fifths being singletons. The sample taken for sequencing was peripheral blood. The receptors were gathered from a man aged 30 to 39 with active or convalescent COVID-19. Both conserved end residues are part of each CDR3. The D gene is left open where the match is weak. Clone size is given for some rows only: seen once, a few or many times, or a class if the clone is expanded.

>NA|once|TRBJ2-5|TRBV11-2
TGTGCCAGCAGCCAGCGGGCGAACCCGCAAGAGACCCAGTACTTC
CASSQRANPQETQYF
>NA|many|TRBJ2-1|TRBV14
TGTGCCAGCAGCCGGCGGGGGCCTTCCTACAATGAGCAGTTCTTC
CASSRRGPSYNEQFF
>TRBD1|few|TRBJ1-1|TRBV7-3
TGTGCCAGCAGCACCCAGGCAGGGGGGGAAGCTTTCTTT
CASSTQAGGEAFF
>NA|NA|TRBJ2-5|TRBV6-2/TRBV6-3
TGTGCCAGCAGTTACTCGATAGAGCCGCAAGAGACCCAGTACTTC
CASSYSIEPQETQYF
>TRBD1|NA|TRBJ1-4|TRBV18
TGTGCCAGCTCACCACTCGGGCAGGGGGCGGAAAAACTGTTTTTT
CASSPLGQGAEKLFF
>NA|NA|TRBJ2-7|TRBV4-3
TGCGCCAGCAGCCAAGACCCCCTTTCAGGGGACGAGCAGTACTTC
CASSQDPLSGDEQYF
>NA|NA|TRBJ1-2|TRBV11-3
TGTGCCAGCAGCCTCCTAGGCCTCTTCTATGGCTACACCTTC
CASSLLGLFYGYTF
>NA|NA|TRBJ2-4|TRBV15
TGTGCCACCGAATCTAGCGCGGCCAAAAACATTCAGTACTTC
CATESSAAKNIQYF
>NA|NA|TRBJ1-5|TRBV7-9
TGTGCCAGCAGCTCCGCCCGGGGAGACAATCAGCCCCAGCATTTT
CASSSARGDNQPQHF
>NA|NA|TRBJ2-2|TRBV11-3
TGTGCCAGCGCTCGGGGAGGACTGAACACCGGGGAGCTGTTTTTT
CASARGGLNTGELFF
>TRBD1|NA|TRBJ1-2|TRBV30
TGTGCCTGGAGTCCGGGACAGGGCAACTATGGCTACACCTTC
CAWSPGQGNYGYTF
>NA|NA|TRBJ1-1|TRBV7-9
TGTGCCAGCAGCTTAGTTCCGTTGGCAGGGGTGTTGGTTGAAGCTTTCTTT
CASSLVPLAGVLVEAFF
>NA|NA|TRBJ1-5|TRBV30
TGTGCCTGGAGTGTACGGCCGGGAGTCTTTCAGCCCCAGCATTTT
CAWSVRPGVFQPQHF
>NA|NA|TRBJ2-3|TRBV24-1
TGTGCCACCAGTGATTTGCGCAGAGGGACGCAGTATTTT
CATSDLRRGTQYF
>TRBD1|NA|TRBJ2-7|TRBV7-6
TGTGCCAGCAGCCCCTGGACAGGTTATAACTACGAGCAGTACTTC
CASSPWTGYNYEQYF
>TRBD1|NA|TRBJ2-3|TRBV5-1
TGCGCCAGTAACAGGGGAAGGACAGATACGCAGTATTTT
CASNRGRTDTQYF
>NA|NA|TRBJ2-2|TRBV6-6
TGTGCCAGCTCACAAGACTATAACGGCGGGGAGCTGTTTTTT
CASSQDYNGGELFF
>NA|NA|TRBJ2-5|TRBV4-3
TGCGCCAGCAGCCAAGGACAGGCCCTGGGGGAGACCCAGTACTTC
CASSQGQALGETQYF
>TRBD1|NA|TRBJ2-6|TRBV3-1/TRBV3-2
TGTGCCAGCAGCCAAGTGGACAGGGGCTCTGGGGCCAACGTCCTGACTTTC
CASSQVDRGSGANVLTF
>TRBD1|NA|TRBJ2-7|TRBV30
TGTGCCTGGAGTGCCAACTTGGACAGGAGATACGAGCAGTACTTC
CAWSANLDRRYEQYF
>TRBD2|NA|TRBJ2-7|TRBV6-6
TGTGCCAGCAGTTACTCTAGCGGGACGATCTACGAGCAGTACTTC
CASSYSSGTIYEQYF
>NA|NA|TRBJ2-7|TRBV6-5
TGTGCCAGCAGTTACTCTCGGTTGGACGAGCAGTACTTC
CASSYSRLDEQYF
>TRBD1|NA|TRBJ1-6|TRBV13
TGTGCCAGCTCCGACAGGGGGTTGGCTTCACCCCTCCACTTT
CASSDRGLASPLHF
>NA|NA|TRBJ2-1|TRBV11-2
TGTGCCAGCAGCACCTGGGCGGGGGCGAGAGTCGACAATGAGCAGTTCTTC
CASSTWAGARVDNEQFF
>TRBD2|NA|TRBJ2-1|TRBV28
TGTGCCAGCAGTTACCTAGGTATAGCGGGAGTCAATGAGCAGTTCTTC
CASSYLGIAGVNEQFF
>NA|NA|TRBJ1-2|TRBV9
TGTGCCAGCAGCGGGGTTCAGGGAATGGACTATGGCTACACCTTC
CASSGVQGMDYGYTF
>NA|NA|TRBJ1-6|TRBV27
TGTGCCAGCGGTAGGGACACACTCAGTTATAATTCACCCCTCCACTTT
CASGRDTLSYNSPLHF
>TRBD2|NA|TRBJ2-1|TRBV6-1
TGTGCCAGCAGTGAAATGCGGGGGAAATACAATGAGCAGTTCTTC
CASSEMRGKYNEQFF
>NA|NA|TRBJ2-1|TRBV7-3
TGTGCCAGCAGCCCCGGGGGTGATGGAGTGAATGAGCAGTTCTTC
CASSPGGDGVNEQFF